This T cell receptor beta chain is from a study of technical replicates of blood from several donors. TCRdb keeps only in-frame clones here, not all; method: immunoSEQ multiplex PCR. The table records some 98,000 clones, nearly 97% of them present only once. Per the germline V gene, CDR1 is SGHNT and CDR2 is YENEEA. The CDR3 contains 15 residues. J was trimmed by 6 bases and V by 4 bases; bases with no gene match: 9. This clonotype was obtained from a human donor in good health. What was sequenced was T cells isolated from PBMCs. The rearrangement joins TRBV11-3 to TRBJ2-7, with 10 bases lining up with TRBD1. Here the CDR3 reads CASSSPGTGDREQYF. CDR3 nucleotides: TGTGCCAGCAGCTCGCCCGGGACAGGGGACCGCGAGCAGTACTTC.